This is a list of T cell receptor beta chains from one sample in a study of cytomegalovirus exposure and HLA in healthy donors. The protocol was immunoSEQ multiplex PCR, while the TCRdb copy is restricted to in-frame clones and leaves out a portion. The top ten clones hold around 5.2% of a sample with 150,000 to 170,000 clones, approximately 80% of them seen once. Material for sequencing was PBMCs. The receptors derive from a woman aged 40-49 years in good health and CMV-seropositive. CDR3s include the opening cysteine and the closing phenylalanine or tryptophan. The D gene is left open where the match is weak.

V gene: TRBV12-5; D gene: NA; J gene: TRBJ1-1; CDR3 protein: CASGLIGGNTEAFF
V gene: TRBV6-1; D gene: NA; J gene: TRBJ1-2; CDR3 protein: CATGKGTTWGYTF
V gene: TRBV9; D gene: TRBD1; J gene: TRBJ2-1; CDR3 protein: CASSPHGTGNEQFF
V gene: TRBV30; D gene: TRBD1; J gene: TRBJ1-5; CDR3 protein: CAWRGQGPYSSQHF
V gene: TRBV25-1; D gene: NA; J gene: TRBJ1-4; CDR3 protein: CASSDLNRAGDEKLFF
V gene: TRBV5-1; D gene: TRBD1; J gene: TRBJ2-7; CDR3 protein: CASATGGSEQYF
V gene: TRBV7-9; D gene: TRBD2; J gene: TRBJ2-5; CDR3 protein: CASSSAVLASYETQYF
V gene: TRBV6-1; D gene: TRBD2; J gene: TRBJ2-7; CDR3 protein: CATKLLAEGMNEQYF
V gene: TRBV7-9; D gene: TRBD1; J gene: TRBJ1-2; CDR3 protein: CASSFPAGGPYGYTF
V gene: TRBV28; D gene: NA; J gene: TRBJ2-1; CDR3 protein: CASSLLQGLRFF
V gene: TRBV4-1; D gene: TRBD1; J gene: TRBJ2-3; CDR3 protein: CASSQVVVTGRDTQYF
V gene: TRBV9; D gene: NA; J gene: TRBJ2-1; CDR3 protein: CASSAGLGGQEQFF
V gene: TRBV6-6; D gene: TRBD1; J gene: TRBJ1-4; CDR3 protein: CASTWDRTEKLFF
V gene: TRBV15; D gene: TRBD1; J gene: TRBJ1-3; CDR3 protein: CATSRARQGGNSGNTIYF
V gene: TRBV5-4; D gene: TRBD1; J gene: TRBJ2-3; CDR3 protein: CASSLAATGGTQYF
V gene: TRBV5-1; D gene: TRBD2; J gene: TRBJ2-3; CDR3 protein: CASSLGLASDTQYF
V gene: TRBV6-5; D gene: NA; J gene: TRBJ1-5; CDR3 protein: CASSHRNQPQHF
V gene: TRBV18; D gene: NA; J gene: TRBJ1-1; CDR3 protein: CASSPAESGTEAFF
V gene: TRBV18; D gene: NA; J gene: TRBJ2-7; CDR3 protein: CASSPQQGEQYF
V gene: TRBV10-3; D gene: NA; J gene: TRBJ2-7; CDR3 protein: CATATATGPYEQYF
V gene: TRBV7-8; D gene: TRBD1; J gene: TRBJ2-2; CDR3 protein: CASSVTGGNTGELFF
V gene: TRBV28; D gene: NA; J gene: TRBJ2-3; CDR3 protein: CASIGGTDTQYF